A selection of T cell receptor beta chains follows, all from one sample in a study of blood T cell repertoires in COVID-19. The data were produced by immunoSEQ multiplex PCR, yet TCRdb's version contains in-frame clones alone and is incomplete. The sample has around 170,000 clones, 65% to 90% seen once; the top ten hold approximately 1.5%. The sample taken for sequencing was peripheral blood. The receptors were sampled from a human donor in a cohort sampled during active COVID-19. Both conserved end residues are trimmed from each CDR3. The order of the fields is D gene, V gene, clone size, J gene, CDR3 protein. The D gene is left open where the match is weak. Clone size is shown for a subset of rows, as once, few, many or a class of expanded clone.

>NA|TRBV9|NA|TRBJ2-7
ASSPDRPYEQY
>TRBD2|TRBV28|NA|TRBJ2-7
ASSLGSGSSYEQY
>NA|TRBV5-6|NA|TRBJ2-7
ASSLSSVTYEQY
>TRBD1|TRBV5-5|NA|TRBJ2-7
ASSFSDRTDYEQY
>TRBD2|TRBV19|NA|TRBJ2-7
ASSIALPGLAGGTNYEQY
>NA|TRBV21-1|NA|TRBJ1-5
ASSKGDRGLYSNQPQH
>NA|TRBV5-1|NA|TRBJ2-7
ASTSPGKGEQY
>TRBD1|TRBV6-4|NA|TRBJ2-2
ASSATGSGGELF
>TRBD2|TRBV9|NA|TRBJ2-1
ASSVAPEAGGNNEQF
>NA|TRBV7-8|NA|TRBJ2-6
ASSLGWQTGANVLT
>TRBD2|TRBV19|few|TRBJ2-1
ASSLAGGGSYNEQF
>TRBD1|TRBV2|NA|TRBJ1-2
ASSLQGANGYT
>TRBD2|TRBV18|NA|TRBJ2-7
ASSPLAGPYEQY
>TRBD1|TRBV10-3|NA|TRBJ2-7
AISGQGEREQY
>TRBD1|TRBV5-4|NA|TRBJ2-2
ASSPGGDYTGELF
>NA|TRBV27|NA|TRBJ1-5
ASSLGQGNQPQH
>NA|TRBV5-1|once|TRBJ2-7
ASSLGTGRLTYEQY
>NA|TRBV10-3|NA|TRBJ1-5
AISALGGRSNQPQH
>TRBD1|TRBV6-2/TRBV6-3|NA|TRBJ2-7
ASSRGGQGAYEQY
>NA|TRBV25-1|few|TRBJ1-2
ASSEPGGGDYGYT
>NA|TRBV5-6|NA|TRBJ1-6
ASSFGGAADSPLH
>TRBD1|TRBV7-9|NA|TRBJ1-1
ASSRAGTGATEAF
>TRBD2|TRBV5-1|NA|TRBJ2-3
ASSENLLRGTDTQY
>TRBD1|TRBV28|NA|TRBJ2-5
ASSLWAGGETQY
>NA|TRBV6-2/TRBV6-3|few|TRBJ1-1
ASSLAGQNTEAF
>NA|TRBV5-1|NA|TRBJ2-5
ASSLGQNLDQETQY
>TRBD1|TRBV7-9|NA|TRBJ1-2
ASSPTGTGVSGYT
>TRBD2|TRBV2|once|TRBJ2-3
ASSGEAGPRDTQY
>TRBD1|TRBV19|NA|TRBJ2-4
ASSIEDRAIQY
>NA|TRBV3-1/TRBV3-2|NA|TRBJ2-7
ASSQKSGVEQY
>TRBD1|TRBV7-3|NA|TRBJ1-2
ASSPGQGLYGYT
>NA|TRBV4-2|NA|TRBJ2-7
ASSQESQSSYEQY
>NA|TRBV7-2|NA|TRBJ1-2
ASSLSVTEGYT
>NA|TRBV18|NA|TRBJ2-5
ASSPPAGPETQY
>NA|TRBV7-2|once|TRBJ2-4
ASSSRQQGNIQY
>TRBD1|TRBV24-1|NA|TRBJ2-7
ATGDRVVYEQY
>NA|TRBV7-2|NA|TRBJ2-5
ASSLIRAGMRETQY
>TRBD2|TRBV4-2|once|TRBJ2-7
ASSQGGAGGSYEQY
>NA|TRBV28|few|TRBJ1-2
ASSLSGVGYGYT
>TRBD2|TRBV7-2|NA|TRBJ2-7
ASSLFLAGGSYEQY
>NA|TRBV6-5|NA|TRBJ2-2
ASTSYRVFNGELF
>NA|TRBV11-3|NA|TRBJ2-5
ASSFPGAQETQY
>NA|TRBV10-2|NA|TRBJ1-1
ASSEPGNTEAF
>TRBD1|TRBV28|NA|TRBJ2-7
ASRKETGPYEQY
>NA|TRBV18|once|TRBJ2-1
ASSPPYQASYNEQF
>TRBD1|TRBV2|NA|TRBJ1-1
ASSEQGVSTETF
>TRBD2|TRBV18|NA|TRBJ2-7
ASSPIYSGRNYEQY
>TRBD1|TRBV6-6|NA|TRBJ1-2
ASSPPDRGLNYGYT
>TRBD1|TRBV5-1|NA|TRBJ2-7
ASSLEGDSPYEQY
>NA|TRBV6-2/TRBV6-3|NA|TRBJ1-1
ASSYSPETEAF